Below, 32 T cell receptor beta chains from the same sample are listed, as sequenced in a study of OX40 agonist ivuxolimab in advanced cancers. Libraries were prepared by immunoSEQ multiplex PCR; TCRdb keeps only in-frame clonotypes and omits some of them. The sample shows roughly 19,000 clones, about four fifths of them seen only once. The sample here was CD4+ or CD8+ T cells sorted from blood, taken in a trial of the OX40 agonist ivuxolimab. The receptors come from an adult with an advanced solid tumor such as melanoma, head and neck, liver or kidney cancer.

J is TRBJ2-7 and V is TRBV28; TRBD2 matches 12 bases. The CDR3 spans 14 residues. Losses at the gene ends were 3 bases for V and 6 bases for J; bases not matched to a gene: 3. Germline V gives CDR1 MDHEN, CDR2 SYDVKM. CDR3 coding DNA: TGTGCCAGCAGTTTGACTAGCGGGAGCCTCGAGCAGTACTTC. This translates into CASSLTSGSLEQYF.

The chain recombines TRBV5-6 with TRBJ2-4; TRBD1 matches 10 bases. Germline CDR1 is SGHDT and CDR2 is YYEEEE. The CDR3 sequence is 14 residues long. Losses at the gene ends were 4 bases for V and 6 bases for J; bases not matched to a gene: 4. This CDR3 reads CASSPGQGVNIQYF. For the CDR3, the DNA is TGTGCCAGCAGCCCCGGACAGGGGGTAAACATTCAGTACTTC.

This chain uses TRBV5-1 with TRBJ2-7; D may be TRBD1 (6 bases). Looked up from germline, CDR1 is SGHRS and CDR2 is YFSETQ. V was pared by 0 bases and J by 6 bases, with 16 bases between. This CDR3 contains 15 residues. The CDR3 nucleotides are TGCGCCAGCAGCTTGGCCTGGGACACCACTTTCGAGCAGTACTTC. The encoded protein is CASSLAWDTTFEQYF.

The chain recombines TRBV18 with TRBJ2-1; tentatively, D is TRBD1 or TRBD2 (5 bases each). The CDR3 runs to 13 residues. Germline V gives CDR1 KGHSH, CDR2 LQKENI. Trimming pared 6 bases from V and 3 bases from J, leaving 9 bases between. CDR3 nucleotides: TGTGCCAGCTCGTGGGACGGCTACAATGAGCAGTTCTTC. This encodes CASSWDGYNEQFF.

This chain joins TRBV7-8 and TRBJ2-7; D ambiguous. CDR3 size: 11 residues. The germline V gene has CDR1 SGHVS and CDR2 FQNEAQ. Deletions cut 5 bases from V and 6 bases from J, with 8 bases between. Here the CDR3 reads CASSHSSEQYF. In DNA, the CDR3 is TGTGCCAGCAGCCATTCATCCGAGCAGTACTTC.

In its sample, this clone ranks as medium-sized. The rearrangement joins TRBV7-6 to TRBJ2-3; 14 nucleotides line up with TRBD2. The germline CDR1 and CDR2 sequences are SGHVS and FNYEAQ. Losses at the gene ends were 5 bases for V and 1 base for J; bases not matched to a gene: 8. The CDR3 length is 18 residues. The chain's CDR3 is CASSQTSGREAGTDTQYF. Written as DNA, the CDR3 is TGTGCCAGCAGCCAGACTAGCGGGAGGGAGGCGGGCACAGATACGCAGTATTTT.

V gene TRBV14 combines with J gene TRBJ2-3; possibly TRBD1 or TRBD2 for D (5 bases each). Germline V gene data show CDR1 as SGHDN and CDR2 as FVKESK. The germline V and J ends were trimmed by 3 bases and 5 bases, with 9 bases remaining between them. The CDR3 extends over 13 amino acids. The CDR3 nucleotides read TGTGCCAGCAGCCACTGGGACCTAGATACGCAGTATTTT. Its translation is CASSHWDLDTQYF.

The V and J genes are TRBV9 and TRBJ2-5, with TRBD2 matching 9 bases. Germline CDR1 and CDR2: SGDLS and YYNGEE. With V trimmed by 0 bases and J by 5 bases, 8 bases remained unmatched. The CDR3 is 16 residues long. In DNA, the CDR3 is TGTGCCAGCAGCGTAGCGATGGCTAGCGGGAAGGAGACCCAGTACTTC. Protein product: CASSVAMASGKETQYF.

This chain connects TRBV10-3 to TRBJ1-5, with TRBD1 as a possible D gene (5 bases). V lost 3 bases and J 4 bases, leaving 13 bases between the germline ends. The CDR3 contains 15 residues. Germline V gene sequence: CDR1 ENHRY, CDR2 SYGVKD. The CDR3 loop is CAISDVGPLNQPQHF. The CDR3 nucleotides are TGTGCCATCAGTGATGTGGGACCGCTAAATCAGCCCCAGCATTTT.

This clone was detected once. The chain uses TRBV30 and TRBJ1-1, with D uncertain. Germline lookup yields CDR1 GTSNPN and CDR2 SVGIG (reference sequence). V was cut by 0 bases and J by 3 bases, with 8 bases left in between. The CDR3 covers 13 residues. The CDR3 spells CAWSVLRDTEAFF. The CDR3 coding sequence is TGTGCCTGGAGTGTGCTGAGGGACACTGAAGCTTTCTTT.

The rearrangement links TRBV6-5 to TRBJ2-1; D gene uncertain. The CDR3 totals 12 residues. The germline V gene has CDR1 MNHEY and CDR2 SVGAGI. The V and J ends lost 6 bases and 5 bases respectively, with 8 bases between them. This CDR3 is CASRRWNNEQFF. The CDR3 coding sequence is TGTGCCAGCAGACGATGGAACAATGAGCAGTTCTTC.

This clone was seen a handful of times. CDR3 sequence: CASSLRISVTSGTTDTQYF. The CDR3 bases are TGTGCCAGCAGCTTGCGGATCAGTGTAACTAGCGGGACCACAGATACGCAGTATTTT. The chain combines TRBV5-4 with TRBJ2-3; 10 positions match TRBD2. Trimming removed 1 base from V and 2 bases from J; junction bases left unmatched: 13. Germline V gene data show CDR1 as SGHNT and CDR2 as YYREEE (reference sequence). The CDR3 has 19 amino acids.

This chain links TRBV13 with TRBJ2-1, with D perhaps matching TRBD1 or TRBD2 (5 bases each). V gave up 3 bases and J gave up 9 bases, with 6 bases separating them. The CDR3 contains 11 residues. The germline V gene has CDR1 PRHDT and CDR2 FYEKMQ (reference sequence). The CDR3 is CASSFGTEQFF. CDR3 bases: TGTGCCAGCAGCTTCGGGACTGAGCAGTTCTTC.

CDR3 residues: CASSYAGTGSNQPQHF. The CDR3 DNA reads TGTGCCAGCAGCTACGCCGGAACAGGGAGCAATCAGCCCCAGCATTTT. V usage is TRBV28 and J usage is TRBJ1-5; D is possibly TRBD1 (6 bases). Germline V gene data show CDR1 as MDHEN and CDR2 as SYDVKM. V lost 6 bases to trimming and J lost 1 base, with 16 bases between them. The CDR3 is 16 amino acids. The complete variable domain, with remaining parts taken from reference TRBV28 and TRBJ1-5, reads DVKVTQSSRYLVKRTGEKVFLECVQDMDHENMFWYRQDPGLGLRLIYFSYDVKMKEKGDIPEGYSVSREKKERFSLILESASTNQTSMYLCASSYAGTGSNQPQHFGDGTRLSIL.

The chain uses TRBV10-3 and TRBJ2-1; D is possibly TRBD2 (6 bases). Germline V gene sequence: CDR1 ENHRY, CDR2 SYGVKD. The CDR3 extends over 14 amino acids. V lost 10 bases and J 0 bases, leaving 13 bases between the germline ends. This chain's CDR3 is CATRDSSSYNEQFF. The DNA of the CDR3 is TGTGCCACCAGGGACTCGAGCTCCTACAATGAGCAGTTCTTC.

This sequence joins TRBV4-1 and TRBJ1-4; unclear D gene. V lost 1 base and J 6 bases, leaving 12 bases between the germline ends. Germline loops: CDR1 MGHRA, CDR2 YSYEKL. The CDR3 has 15 residues. This CDR3 is CASSQGPASYEKLFF. For the CDR3, the DNA is TGCGCCAGCAGCCAAGGTCCAGCCTCCTATGAAAAACTGTTTTTT.

This chain joins TRBV27 and TRBJ1-1; D possibly corresponds to TRBD1 (5 bases). CDR1 MNHEY and CDR2 SMNVEV come from the germline V gene (reference sequence). Deletions cut 5 bases from V and 4 bases from J, with 11 bases between. There are 13 residues in the CDR3. The CDR3 reads CASSPQGSTEAFF. The CDR3, as DNA: TGTGCCAGCAGTCCCCAGGGATCCACTGAAGCTTTCTTT.

This clone was counted a few times. This chain links TRBV7-9 with TRBJ2-5; 12 bases fit TRBD2. The ends lost 11 bases at V and 4 bases at J; junction bases unmatched: 8. The CDR3 is 14 amino acids. Germline lookup yields CDR1 SEHNR and CDR2 FQNEAQ (reference sequence). DNA for the CDR3: TGTGCCGGGTCGACTAGCGGGAGTGGAGAGACCCAGTACTTC. Amino acids: CAGSTSGSGETQYF. Full variable domain (rest looked up from reference TRBV7-9 and TRBJ2-5): DTGVSQNPRHKITKRGQNVTFRCDPISEHNRLYWYRQTLGQGPEFLTYFQNEAQLEKSRLLSDRFSAERPKGSFSTLEIQRTEQGDSAMYLCAGSTSGSGETQYFGPGTRLLVL.

This chain links TRBV27 with TRBJ1-2, with D hard to call. The CDR3 is made up of 13 amino acids. V lost 3 bases and J lost 3, with 8 bases in between. Germline lookup yields CDR1 MNHEY and CDR2 SMNVEV (reference sequence). CDR3 coding DNA: TGTGCCAGCAGTTTCGGTCCTCACTATGGCTACACCTTC. It translates to CASSFGPHYGYTF.

The V call is TRBV2, the J call TRBJ2-7; 8 nucleotides match TRBD1. Germline CDR1 SNHLY, CDR2 FYNNEI. The CDR3 totals 15 residues. V dropped 2 bases and J dropped 2; count of bases not matched to a gene: 5. The CDR3 DNA is TGTGCCAGCAGTGAATCTTGGGACAGGCCCTACGAGCAGTACTTC. It is translated as CASSESWDRPYEQYF.

This chain uses TRBV6-1 with TRBJ2-1; 12 bases are a match to TRBD2. This CDR3 has 17 amino acids. Trimming at V came to 8 bases and at J to 8 bases, leaving 16 bases not matched to a gene. Germline CDR1 MNHNS, CDR2 SASEGT. CDR3 DNA sequence: TGTGCCAGCGGTGCTGGTTTGACTAGCGGGAGTAAGGATGAGCAGTTCTTC. Residues: CASGAGLTSGSKDEQFF.

The chain has TRBV2 and TRBJ2-3; D uncertain. The CDR3 is 12 amino acids. The V gene lost 6 bases and the J gene lost 4 bases, with 8 bases spanning the gap. Germline CDR1 SNHLY, CDR2 FYNNEI. The CDR3 loop reads CASRVPADTQYF. In DNA form, the CDR3 reads TGTGCCAGCAGGGTCCCAGCAGATACGCAGTATTTT.

This chain joins TRBV6-5 and TRBJ2-7; 8 bases match TRBD1. CDR3 length equals 14 residues. V shed 6 bases and J 6 bases; nucleotides not matched to a gene: 10. CDR1 is MNHEY, CDR2 SVGAGI, per germline. CDR3 residues: CASSPDRGSAEQYF. The CDR3 nucleotides read TGTGCCAGCAGCCCTGACAGGGGATCCGCCGAGCAGTACTTC.

The chain is built from TRBV6-5 and TRBJ2-3; D gene unclear. The CDR3 covers 13 residues. The germline V and J ends were trimmed by 1 base and 2 bases, with 4 bases remaining between them. CDR1 is MNHEY, CDR2 SVGAGI, per germline. The CDR3 DNA follows: TGTGCCAGCAGTTACTATCTCACAGATACGCAGTATTTT. Translating it yields CASSYYLTDTQYF.

The chain recombines TRBV27 with TRBJ1-1; possible D gene TRBD1, 5 bases. V was cut by 5 bases and J by 1 base, with 20 bases left in between. Looked up from germline, CDR1 is MNHEY and CDR2 is SMNVEV (reference sequence). The CDR3 has 17 residues. The CDR3 DNA sequence: TGTGCCAGCAGTAAAATCACACCCGAGACAGCGAACACTGAAGCTTTCTTT. Amino acids: CASSKITPETANTEAFF.

This chain connects TRBV7-2 to TRBJ2-7; 8 bases map to TRBD1. CDR1 and CDR2 (germline): SGHTA, FQGNSA. The V gene end was trimmed by 7 bases and the J gene end by 3 bases; junction bases not matched to a gene: 17. This CDR3 spans 17 amino acids. Here the CDR3 reads CASNTKPGQAEIYEQYF. CDR3 bases: TGTGCCAGCAACACAAAACCGGGACAGGCGGAAATCTACGAGCAGTACTTC.

The chain combines TRBV6-9 with TRBJ1-1; D gene unclear. With 8 bases removed from V and 10 bases from J, the gap between germline ends came to 11 bases. This CDR3 spans 10 amino acids. In germline, CDR1 is MNHGY, CDR2 SVAAGI. CDR3 region: CASGGGGAFF. CDR3 coding DNA: TGTGCCAGCGGAGGAGGTGGAGCTTTCTTT.

The chain combines TRBV4-1 with TRBJ2-7; D might be TRBD2 (5 bases). The CDR3 is made up of 14 amino acids. The germline V gene has CDR1 MGHRA and CDR2 YSYEKL. Trimming cost V 1 base and J 6 bases, with 13 bases left between them. CDR3 region: CASSQGFGVREQYF. CDR3 sequence (DNA): TGCGCCAGCAGCCAAGGGTTCGGGGTGCGCGAGCAGTACTTC.

This chain connects TRBV27 to TRBJ2-1, with 11 bases lining up with TRBD2. The CDR3 contains 16 residues. Germline CDR1 and CDR2: MNHEY and SMNVEV (reference sequence). Trimming at V came to 8 bases and at J to 6 bases, leaving 12 bases not matched to a gene. The CDR3 DNA is TGTGCCAGCGAAGGGATTAGCGGGAGGGCCATCAATGAGCAGTTCTTC. It translates to CASEGISGRAINEQFF.

The chain couples TRBV5-6 to TRBJ2-4; 7 bases are a match to TRBD2. CDR3 length: 16 amino acids. Looked up from germline, CDR1 is SGHDT and CDR2 is YYEEEE. Losses at the gene ends were 6 bases for V and 0 bases for J; bases not matched to a gene: 9. CDR3 coding DNA: TGTGCCAGCACCTGGGGGGGAGGGCCAGCCAAAAACATTCAGTACTTC. Translating it yields CASTWGGGPAKNIQYF.

In DNA, the CDR3 is TGTGCCAGCAGTTTAGTGGGAGAGTACAATGAGCAGTTCTTC. This sequence encodes CASSLVGEYNEQFF. This chain joins TRBV27 and TRBJ2-1; D is perhaps TRBD2 (5 bases). This CDR3 spans 14 amino acids. Trimming cost V 2 bases and J 4 bases, with 9 bases left between them. Per germline, CDR1 MNHEY and CDR2 SMNVEV (reference sequence).

The chain is built from TRBV16 and TRBJ2-1; D unresolved. Trimming pared 2 bases from V and 9 bases from J, leaving 11 bases between. Germline V gene data show CDR1 as KGHSY and CDR2 as FQNENV. The length of the CDR3 is 13 residues. CDR3 nucleotide sequence: TGTGCCAGCAGCCAACACCAAAGGCGTGAGCAGTTCTTC. Amino acids: CASSQHQRREQFF.